This entry concerns a single T cell receptor beta chain. The data stem from a study of blood T cell repertoires in COVID-19. For the study at large: From T cells, B-cell-depleted T cells, or PBMCs came the material, which was cDNA or gDNA.

Followed over time, Seattle patients had been enrolled while infection was active. CDR1 GTSNPN and CDR2 SVGIG come from the germline V gene (reference sequence). The CDR3 is 13 amino acids. The V end lost 1 base, the J end lost 1 base, and 5 bases lay between the germline ends. Per the original methods: Estimation of nucleated cell counts relied on the amplification of reference gene primers. Here immunoSEQ multiplex PCR was the method, and the copy in TCRdb shows in-frame clones only, minus some. The DNA gave D and trimming, while V, J and clone size come from that table. The sample carries 200,000 to 300,000 clones, 70% to 90% recorded once.

The chain couples TRBV30 to TRBJ1-3; D not resolved. The sample was peripheral blood. This TCR derives from a woman between 55 and 75 years old with COVID-19, enrolled during active disease. The CDR3, as DNA: TGTGCCTGGAGTGCCGGGTCTGGAAACACCATATATTTT. It specifies CAWSAGSGNTIYF.